One and the same sample provided the 26 T cell receptor beta chains below, sequenced in a study of blood T cells in healthy people across ages. PCR was performed a second time for roughly 7 to 12 cycles using a sample-barcoded 5' primer and a J-beta primer mix. A single record per CDR3 protein comes from TCRdb applying MiXCR to the 5' RACE reads. Seen here are fewer than 1,200,000 distinct CDR3 sequences, around 27% observed once, and the top ten hold 0.75%. This same sample was also part of a study on T cells of mothers and their children.

Sequencing input: blood. These receptors came from a girl aged 2 to 9 in good health.

With respect to this clonotype: One end of the junction varies from germline; a read error may be responsible. The chain is built from TRBV7-9 and TRBJ1-2; D may be TRBD1 (6 bases). Germline lookup yields CDR1 SEHNR and CDR2 FQNEAQ (reference sequence). The CDR3 has 13 residues. The CDR3 is CAGSGDTFYGHTF. The CDR3 DNA sequence: TGTGCCGGCAGCGGGGACACCTTCTATGGCCACACCTTC.

The rearrangement links TRBV7-8 to TRBJ1-1; D ambiguous. Trimming pared 5 bases from V and 0 bases from J, leaving 10 bases between. Per the germline V gene, CDR1 is SGHVS and CDR2 is FQNEAQ. The CDR3 sequence is 14 residues long. The CDR3 is CASSPAELNTEAFF. For the CDR3, the DNA is TGTGCCAGCAGCCCAGCAGAACTGAACACTGAAGCTTTCTTT.

The gene calls are TRBV6-5 and TRBJ1-4; D remains ambiguous. V was trimmed by 2 bases and J by 2 bases, leaving 6 bases between them. The germline gives CDR1 MNHEY, CDR2 SVGAGI. This CDR3 comprises 14 residues. The CDR3 DNA is TGTGCCAGCAGTTACGGGTTCACTAATGAAAAACTGTTTTTT. This translates into CASSYGFTNEKLFF.

The chain employs TRBV27 and TRBJ2-3; maybe TRBD2 (6 bases). V was clipped by 6 bases and J by 9 bases, with 22 bases between them. The length of the CDR3 is 15 residues. Germline V gene data show CDR1 as MNHEY and CDR2 as SMNVEV (reference sequence). Here the CDR3 DNA reads TGTGCCAGCAGCCCCACCGGGACTCCCACCGCAACGCAGTATTTT. Protein sequence: CASSPTGTPTATQYF.

In its sample, this clonotype was seen a few times. The rearrangement links TRBV20-1 to TRBJ2-5; D is unclear. The CDR3 runs to 12 residues. Germline V CDR1 and CDR2: DFQATT, SNEGSKA (reference sequence). Trimming shortened V by 5 bases and J by 3 bases, and 10 bases separated the two germline ends. In DNA form, the CDR3 reads TGCAGTGCTTTCCGACTTGAAGAGACCCAGTACTTC. Its protein is CSAFRLEETQYF.

The V call is TRBV29-1, the J call TRBJ1-2; D remains ambiguous. Germline assignment: CDR1 SQVTM and CDR2 ANQGSEA. V lost 7 bases to trimming and J lost 6 bases, with 15 bases between them. This CDR3 comprises 12 residues. The CDR3 sequence is CSAEGLEDGYTF. CDR3 DNA: TGCAGCGCCGAGGGCCTAGAGGATGGCTACACCTTC. The complete variable domain, with remaining parts taken from reference TRBV29-1 and TRBJ1-2, reads SAVISQKPSRDICQRGTSLTIQCQVDSQVTMMFWYRQQPGQSLTLIATANQGSEATYESGFVIDKFPISRPNLTFSTLTVSNMSPEDSSIYLCSAEGLEDGYTFGSGTRLTVV.

The chain joins TRBV20-1 to TRBJ2-1, with D perhaps matching TRBD2 (5 bases). Trimming removed 5 bases from V and 2 bases from J, with 13 bases in between. In germline, CDR1 is DFQATT, CDR2 SNEGSKA (reference sequence). This CDR3 spans 14 amino acids. The CDR3 bases are TGCAGTGCTTCTAGCAGGAGGCCCTACAATGAGCAGTTCTTC. It encodes CSASSRRPYNEQFF.

This clonotype has just a few counts. V gene TRBV27 combines with J gene TRBJ1-2, with TRBD1 matching over 9 bases. The junction had 7 bases not matched to a gene; V was cut back by 6 bases and J by 5 bases. Germline loops: CDR1 MNHEY, CDR2 SMNVEV (reference sequence). The CDR3 contains 14 residues. The CDR3 region is CASRGGQGLYGYTF. In DNA form, the CDR3 reads TGTGCCAGCAGGGGGGGACAGGGCTTGTATGGCTACACCTTC.

The CDR3 region is CASSHASTGDNEQFF. CDR3 in DNA: TGTGCCAGCAGTCATGCTAGCACGGGAGACAATGAGCAGTTCTTC. The chain has TRBV12-3 or TRBV12-4 and TRBJ2-5, with D maybe TRBD2 (6 bases). The J call may be in error: the DNA end matches TRBJ2-1 better. CDR3 length: 15 amino acids.

J is TRBJ1-4 and V is TRBV7-6; no clear D gene. In germline, CDR1 is SGHVS, CDR2 FNYEAQ. The CDR3 loop spans 12 amino acids. Trimming took off 2 bases at V and 8 bases at J, with 6 bases between the two ends. The CDR3 here is CASSLWREKLFF. CDR3 coding DNA: TGTGCCAGCAGCTTATGGAGGGAAAAACTGTTTTTT.

V usage is TRBV6-5 and J usage is TRBJ2-3, with D hard to call. The V end lost 2 bases, the J end lost 5 bases, and 8 bases lay between the germline ends. Per germline, CDR1 MNHEY and CDR2 SVGAGI. This CDR3 comprises 13 residues. The CDR3 bases are TGTGCCAGCAGTTACCAACTTGGAGATACGCAGTATTTT. Translated: CASSYQLGDTQYF.

The chain couples TRBV11-2 to TRBJ1-1; D remains ambiguous. V shed 3 bases and J shed 7 bases, with 9 bases lying between them. The CDR3 has 12 amino acids. Per germline, CDR1 SGHAT and CDR2 FQNNGV. In DNA, the CDR3 is TGTGCCAGCAGCTTTTCGGTCAGTGAAGCTTTCTTT. It yields the protein CASSFSVSEAFF.

A few counts support this clonotype. The genes are TRBV2 and TRBJ2-3; TRBD1 is a possible D gene (5 bases). This CDR3 spans 14 amino acids. Per the germline V gene, CDR1 is SNHLY and CDR2 is FYNNEI. The V end was cut by 6 bases, the J end by 2 bases, with 12 bases between. The CDR3 region is CASSQDRHTDTQYF. CDR3 nucleotides: TGTGCCAGCAGCCAAGACAGACACACAGATACGCAGTATTTT. Full variable domain (missing parts from reference TRBV2 and TRBJ2-3): EPEVTQTPSHQVTQMGQEVILRCVPISNHLYFYWYRQILGQKVEFLVSFYNNEISEKSEIFDDQFSVERPDGSNFTLKIRSTKLEDSAMYFCASSQDRHTDTQYFGPGTRLTVL.

The chain employs TRBV27 and TRBJ2-2; TRBD2 matches 11 bases. After removal of 5 bases from V and 1 base from J, the junction contained 12 bases not matched to a gene. This CDR3 region has 19 residues. Germline V lookup: CDR1 MNHEY, CDR2 SMNVEV (reference sequence). The CDR3 here is CASSPTGTSGPMNTGELFF. CDR3 DNA: TGTGCCAGCAGTCCCACCGGGACTAGCGGACCGATGAACACCGGGGAGCTGTTTTTT.

This clonotype was detected a few times. This chain connects TRBV27 to TRBJ1-2, with unresolved D. V lost 8 bases and J 9 bases, leaving 25 bases between the germline ends. The CDR3 consists of 15 residues. CDR1 is MNHEY and CDR2 is SMNVEV in the germline V gene (reference sequence). CDR3 sequence reads: CASSWAAEWVKSYTF. Here the CDR3 DNA reads TGTGCCAGCTCTTGGGCGGCGGAGTGGGTGAAGAGCTACACCTTC.

CDR3 residues: CASSDYVHYEQYF. The CDR3 DNA follows: TGTGCCAGCAGCGACTACGTTCACTACGAGCAGTACTTC. The chain is built from TRBV11-2 and TRBJ2-7; D may be TRBD2 (5 bases). V was trimmed by 5 bases and J by 3 bases, leaving 11 bases between them. The CDR3 covers 13 residues. Per germline, CDR1 SGHAT and CDR2 FQNNGV.

This clonotype has a handful of counts. The genes are TRBV4-1 and TRBJ2-5; D not certain. V dropped 1 base and J dropped 3 bases, with 9 bases sitting between them. The CDR3 covers 14 residues. The V gene's germline CDR1 is MGHRA and CDR2 YSYEKL. CDR3 in DNA: TGCGCCAGCAGCCAAGTCGGTGCCGAAGAGACCCAGTACTTC. Amino acid sequence: CASSQVGAEETQYF.

Many counts were recorded for this clonotype. V gene TRBV7-9 combines with J gene TRBJ2-4, with a possible D match to TRBD2 (6 bases). The germline gives CDR1 SEHNR, CDR2 FQNEAQ (reference sequence). V lost 3 bases and J lost 3, with 12 bases in between. The CDR3 is 15 residues long. The CDR3 sequence is CASSFLREDKNIQYF. In nucleotides, the CDR3 is TGTGCCAGCAGCTTCCTTAGGGAGGACAAAAACATTCAGTACTTC.

This chain connects TRBV28 to TRBJ2-4; tentative D call: TRBD2 (6 bases). V was shortened by 7 bases and J by 3 bases, with 13 bases between the two germline ends. The CDR3 contains 14 residues. CDR1 and CDR2 (germline): MDHEN, SYDVKM. CDR3 in DNA: TGTGCCAGCACAGGGAGGAGGGGCAAAAACATTCAGTACTTC. It specifies CASTGRRGKNIQYF.

The chain couples TRBV28 to TRBJ2-4, with no clear D. Germline V gene lookup returns CDR1 MDHEN and CDR2 SYDVKM. V gave up 2 bases and J gave up 4 bases, with 9 bases separating them. The CDR3 length is 14 residues. Here the CDR3 DNA reads TGTGCCAGCAGTTTAGGGGAAAGGAAAAACATTCAGTACTTC. Translating gives CASSLGERKNIQYF.

The chain couples TRBV29-1 to TRBJ2-7, with TRBD2 matching over 7 bases. The V gene end was trimmed by 5 bases and the J gene end by 3 bases; junction bases not matched to a gene: 4. Per germline, CDR1 SQVTM and CDR2 ANQGSEA. This CDR3 has 12 amino acids. CDR3 residues: CSVSGTNYEQYF. The CDR3 region has the DNA TGCAGCGTTAGCGGGACTAACTACGAGCAGTACTTC.

The chain employs TRBV27 and TRBJ2-5, with TRBD2 matching 7 bases. TRBJ2-1 explains the end of the DNA better; the J call may be wrong. CDR1 is MNHEY and CDR2 is SMNVEV in the germline V gene (reference sequence). The length of the CDR3 is 13 residues. The CDR3 is CASRSASGNEQFF. The CDR3 coding sequence is TGTGCCAGCCGGTCGGCTAGCGGCAATGAGCAGTTCTTC.

This clonotype was found a few times. The chain uses TRBV6-6 and TRBJ1-1; D unresolved. CDR3 length: 15 amino acids. The V end lost 4 bases, the J end lost 2 bases, and 14 bases lay between the germline ends. In germline, CDR1 is MNHNY, CDR2 SVGAGI (reference sequence). The CDR3 reads CASSSVPSANTEAFF. The CDR3 DNA follows: TGTGCCAGCAGTTCTGTCCCTTCTGCCAACACTGAAGCTTTCTTT.

This chain links TRBV15 with TRBJ2-1; TRBD2 matches at 9 bases. CDR3 size: 15 residues. Germline-derived CDR1 and CDR2 are LNHNV and YYDKDF (reference sequence). J lost 6 bases, V lost 2 bases, and 5 bases had no gene match. The CDR3 here is CATSRHIAGANEQFF. CDR3 sequence (DNA): TGTGCCACCAGCAGACACATAGCGGGAGCCAATGAGCAGTTCTTC.

The gene calls are TRBV9 and TRBJ2-7, with D perhaps matching TRBD2 (7 bases). The DNA matches TRBJ2-1 better at its end, which makes the J call doubtful. This CDR3 region has 17 residues. Germline CDR1 is SGDLS and CDR2 is YYNGEE. The CDR3 here is CASSARNRDPGEGEQFF. The CDR3 DNA reads TGTGCCAGCAGCGCCCGCAACCGGGACCCAGGGGAGGGTGAGCAGTTCTTC.

This clonotype occurred once. An end of the junction does not agree with germline; a read error may underlie this. V is TRBV12-3 or TRBV12-4 and J is TRBJ2-7; no clear D gene. The CDR3 extends over 14 amino acids. The CDR3 sequence is CACSLPGAPYEQYF. Written as DNA, the CDR3 is TGTGCCTGCAGTTTGCCAGGTGCCCCCTACGAGCAGTACTTC.